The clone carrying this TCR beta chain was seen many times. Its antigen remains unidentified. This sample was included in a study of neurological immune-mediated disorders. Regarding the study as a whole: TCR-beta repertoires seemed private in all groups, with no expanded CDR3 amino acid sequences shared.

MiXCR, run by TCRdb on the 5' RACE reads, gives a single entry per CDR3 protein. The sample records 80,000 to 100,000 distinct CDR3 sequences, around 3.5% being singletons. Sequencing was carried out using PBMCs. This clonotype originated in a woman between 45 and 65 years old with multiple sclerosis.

For the CDR3, the DNA is TGCGCCAGCAGCCCGCGAGGGGGTTCTGGGGCCAACGTCCTGACTTTC. It yields the protein CASSPRGGSGANVLTF. The V call is TRBV4-1, the J call TRBJ2-6; D possibly corresponds to TRBD1 (6 bases). Germline CDR1 MGHRA, CDR2 YSYEKL. Trimming took 4 bases from V and 1 from J, leaving 11 bases between them. The CDR3 totals 16 residues.